This T cell receptor (beta chain) was sequenced during a study of blood T cell repertoires in COVID-19. Study-wide context: Sites across the United States, Italy and Spain contributed samples from acute and convalescent COVID-19.

Profiling relied on immunoSEQ multiplex PCR, and the TCRdb table lists in-frame clones only, not all of them. This repertoire shows 150,000 to 200,000 clones, roughly 77% found once; its top ten account for 17%. The J segment lost 4 bases and the V segment lost 5 bases, leaving 13 bases of the junction unmatched. There are 17 residues in the CDR3. Germline CDR1 reads LNHDA; CDR2 reads SQIVND (reference sequence). Ages ranged from about 18 to 100 years, with residence in 24 US areas. Cohorts were determined from participant-reported clinical history. The chain carries TRBV19 and TRBJ1-4; TRBD1 aligns across 7 bases. The sequenced sample was PBMCs or T cells enriched from blood (not recorded which). The clonotype comes from a woman aged 50 to 60 with acute COVID-19. The chain's CDR3 is CASSSWTGLTINEKLFF. CDR3 sequence (DNA): TGTGCCAGTAGTTCCTGGACAGGACTCACCATTAATGAAAAACTGTTTTTT.